The 23 T cell receptor beta chains listed next were all sequenced from one sample in a study of cytomegalovirus exposure and HLA in healthy donors. PCR involved 60 Vbeta and 13 Jbeta primers. The data were produced by immunoSEQ multiplex PCR, yet TCRdb's version contains in-frame clones alone and is incomplete. This table holds under 200,000 clones, 84% found once. The sequencing input was PBMCs. These receptors were collected from a man under 40 in good health and CMV-seronegative.

The chain recombines TRBV6-5 with TRBJ2-7, with 8 bases aligning to TRBD1. The length of the CDR3 is 13 residues. Germline CDR1 and CDR2: MNHEY and SVGAGI. After removal of 6 bases from V and 1 base from J, the junction contained 2 bases not matched to a gene. The CDR3 bases are TGTGCCAGCAGGGGGGACAGGTCCTACGAGCAGTACTTC. Its translation: CASRGDRSYEQYF.

This clone was observed once. This chain uses TRBV5-6 with TRBJ2-5; D not certain. Matching the DNA end better, TRBJ2-7 makes the J call doubtful. Germline V gene sequence: CDR1 SGHDT, CDR2 YYEEEE. The CDR3 loop spans 12 amino acids. The CDR3 DNA reads as TGTGCCAGCAGCTTGGTCTCCTACGAGCAGTACTTC. Encoded protein: CASSLVSYEQYF.

This chain joins TRBV10-3 and TRBJ2-3; 9 bases fit TRBD2. The germline V gene encodes CDR1 ENHRY and CDR2 SYGVKD. This CDR3 region has 14 residues. V shed 10 bases, J shed 1 base, and the junction held 6 bases outside the gene matches. CDR3 sequence (DNA): TGTGCCACCGGAGCGGGAGGCGGCACAGATACGCAGTATTTT. This encodes CATGAGGGTDTQYF.

The chain couples TRBV6-5 to TRBJ1-2; 9 bases map to TRBD1. Losses at the gene ends were 2 bases for V and 3 bases for J; bases not matched to a gene: 1. The CDR3 extends over 14 amino acids. The germline CDR1 and CDR2 sequences are MNHEY and SVGAGI. The CDR3 here is CASSYGQGHYGYTF. CDR3 sequence (DNA): TGTGCCAGCAGTTACGGACAGGGGCACTATGGCTACACCTTC.

This chain's CDR3 is CASSRQGGETEAFF. The CDR3 DNA follows: TGTGCCAGCAGTAGACAGGGGGGTGAAACTGAAGCTTTCTTT. The rearrangement links TRBV6-6 to TRBJ1-1; 9 positions agree with TRBD1. There are 14 residues in the CDR3. Germline trimming cut 5 bases from V and 5 bases from J; bases unmatched to any gene: 6. Germline-derived CDR1 and CDR2 are MNHNY and SVGAGI (reference sequence).

The chain links TRBV5-8 to TRBJ2-5; 11 bases match TRBD1. The CDR3 length is 17 residues. V was pared by 3 bases and J by 4 bases, with 11 bases of the junction left unmatched. CDR1 and CDR2 (germline): SGHTS, YDEGEE. CDR3 loop: CASSWGQGEVIRETQYF. The DNA for the CDR3 is TGTGCCAGCAGCTGGGGACAGGGGGAGGTAATTCGAGAGACCCAGTACTTC. Full variable domain (rest looked up from reference TRBV5-8 and TRBJ2-5): EAGVTQSPTHLIKTRGQQATLRCSPISGHTSVYWYQQALGLGLQFLLWYDEGEERNRGNFPPRFSGRQFPNYSSELNVNALELEDSALYLCASSWGQGEVIRETQYFGPGTRLLVL.

The chain employs TRBV5-1 and TRBJ1-1; D is uncertain. The CDR3 is 16 residues long. Trimming shortened V by 2 bases and J by 4 bases, and 18 bases separated the two germline ends. The germline CDR1 and CDR2 sequences are SGHRS and YFSETQ. The CDR3 DNA reads as TGCGCCAGCAGCTTAGGTGTACAGCAATTCCTCACTGAAGCTTTCTTT. Translating gives CASSLGVQQFLTEAFF.

The J gene is TRBJ2-1, the V gene TRBV18; the D is unclear. Deletions cut 2 bases from V and 11 bases from J, with 13 bases between. Germline V lookup: CDR1 KGHSH, CDR2 LQKENI. The CDR3 has 13 amino acids. As DNA, the CDR3 is TGTGCCAGCTCACCATCTATAAATGAAAAGCAGTTCTTC. Protein sequence: CASSPSINEKQFF.

This clone came up a few times. The chain is built from TRBV11-3 and TRBJ1-1, with D possibly being TRBD1 (5 bases). V was clipped by 2 bases and J by 1 base, with 5 bases between them. Germline values: CDR1 SGHNT, CDR2 YENEEA. The CDR3 runs to 13 residues. The CDR3 nucleotides read TGTGCCAGCAGCTTACAGGGGAACACTGAAGCTTTCTTT. As protein: CASSLQGNTEAFF.

The chain couples TRBV7-2 to TRBJ2-2, with 7 bases that match TRBD1. V was pared by 5 bases and J by 4 bases, with 10 bases of the junction left unmatched. This CDR3 is built from 16 residues. From germline, CDR1 is SGHTA and CDR2 FQGNSA. The CDR3 DNA is TGTGCCAGCAGCCCCCACCCGGCAGGGGGCACCGGGGAGCTGTTTTTT. It encodes CASSPHPAGGTGELFF.

This clone showed up just a few times. At the DNA level, this CDR3 is encoded by other sequences in the same sample as well. The chain has TRBV6-5 and TRBJ1-1; no firm D call. Trimming cost V 0 bases and J 1 base, with 6 bases left between them. Germline V gene lookup returns CDR1 MNHEY and CDR2 SVGAGI. The CDR3 sequence is 14 residues long. Here the CDR3 reads CASSYSTGNTEAFF. The CDR3 DNA sequence: TGTGCCAGCAGTTACTCGACGGGGAACACTGAAGCTTTCTTT.

The J gene is TRBJ2-3, the V gene TRBV29-1; D is unclear. V dropped 7 bases and J dropped 4 bases, with 9 bases sitting between them. CDR1 SQVTM and CDR2 ANQGSEA come from the germline V gene. CDR3 size: 11 residues. The CDR3 nucleotides are TGCAGCGCCGCGGCGGCAGATACGCAGTATTTT. This codes for CSAAAADTQYF.

The CDR3 DNA follows: TGTGCCACCGACGACACCAAGTTCTCTGGGGCCAACGTCCTGACTTTC. Encoded protein: CATDDTKFSGANVLTF. The chain uses TRBV28 and TRBJ2-6; D is undetermined. CDR3 length equals 16 residues. Germline V gives CDR1 MDHEN, CDR2 SYDVKM. V lost 10 bases, J lost 0 bases, and 16 bases lay in between.

The chain recombines TRBV19 with TRBJ2-3, with D unclear. V was trimmed by 6 bases and J by 0 bases, leaving 16 bases between them. CDR1 is LNHDA and CDR2 is SQIVND in the germline V gene (reference sequence). The CDR3 has 16 residues. The CDR3 DNA reads TGTGCCAGTAGGAAGACTGGCGAAATCAGCACAGATACGCAGTATTTT. It encodes CASRKTGEISTDTQYF. Together with reference TRBV19 and TRBJ2-3, the CDR3 gives the full variable domain: DGGITQSPKYLFRKEGQNVTLSCEQNLNHDAMYWYRQDPGQGLRLIYYSQIVNDFQKGDIAEGYSVSREKKESFPLTVTSAQKNPTAFYLCASRKTGEISTDTQYFGPGTRLTVL.

The chain carries TRBV7-8 and TRBJ2-7, with 11 positions matching TRBD2. The CDR3 has 13 amino acids. The germline V gene has CDR1 SGHVS and CDR2 FQNEAQ. V was clipped by 5 bases and J by 6 bases; unmatched bases: 3. The CDR3 nucleotides read TGTGCCAGCAGCGGGACTAGCGGAGGCGAGCAGTACTTC. This sequence encodes CASSGTSGGEQYF. The whole variable domain, remainder taken from reference TRBV7-8 and TRBJ2-7, is GAGVSQSPRYKVAKRGQDVALRCDPISGHVSLFWYQQALGQGPEFLTYFQNEAQLDKSGLPSDRFFAERPEGSVSTLKIQRTQQEDSAVYLCASSGTSGGEQYFGPGTRLTVT.

The genes are TRBV5-4 and TRBJ1-4; 9 positions agree with TRBD1. Trimming took 4 bases from V and 5 from J; bases not matched to a gene: 6. The CDR3 is made up of 15 amino acids. CDR1 is SGHNT and CDR2 is YYREEE in the germline V gene (reference sequence). The CDR3 sequence is CASSDRQGGNEKLFF. The CDR3 bases are TGTGCCAGCAGCGATAGACAGGGGGGGAATGAAAAACTGTTTTTT.

This clone was counted only a few times. The chain is built from TRBV19 and TRBJ1-4; 9 bases map to TRBD1. Looked up from germline, CDR1 is LNHDA and CDR2 is SQIVND (reference sequence). The CDR3 runs to 15 residues. Trimming at V came to 3 bases and at J to 6 bases, leaving 5 bases not matched to a gene. CDR3 protein: CASSILTGGDEKLFF. CDR3 sequence (DNA): TGTGCCAGTAGTATCTTGACAGGGGGAGATGAAAAACTGTTTTTT.

The chain combines TRBV5-1 with TRBJ2-3; 10 bases align to TRBD1. Trimming removed 4 bases from V and 6 bases from J; junction bases left unmatched: 5. Germline V lookup: CDR1 SGHRS, CDR2 YFSETQ. The CDR3 is made up of 14 amino acids. CDR3 region: CASSHGQGGDTQYF. As DNA, the CDR3 is TGCGCCAGCAGCCATGGACAGGGGGGGGATACGCAGTATTTT.

The chain couples TRBV27 to TRBJ2-3; possible D gene TRBD1, 6 bases. The CDR3 is 17 residues long. CDR1 and CDR2 (germline): MNHEY, SMNVEV (reference sequence). Trimming removed 2 bases from V and 0 bases from J, with 15 bases in between. CDR3 amino acids: CASSLGLTGFSTDTQYF. CDR3 nucleotide sequence: TGTGCCAGCAGTTTAGGCCTAACAGGGTTCAGCACAGATACGCAGTATTTT.

This clone was seen only a few times. The V and J genes are TRBV28 and TRBJ2-1, with 9 bases that match TRBD2. This CDR3 is built from 14 residues. Germline V gene sequence: CDR1 MDHEN, CDR2 SYDVKM. Germline trimming cut 6 bases from V and 11 bases from J; bases unmatched to any gene: 11. This CDR3 is CASRPSEAGGQQFF. CDR3 DNA sequence: TGTGCCAGCAGGCCTTCCGAAGCGGGGGGTCAGCAGTTCTTC.

The gene calls are TRBV6-1 and TRBJ2-4; possible D gene TRBD2, 7 bases. V was trimmed by 4 bases and J by 3 bases, leaving 16 bases between them. CDR1 MNHNS and CDR2 SASEGT come from the germline V gene. CDR3 length: 16 amino acids. The CDR3 loop reads CASSGGGRDGKNIQYF. The CDR3 DNA reads TGTGCCAGCAGTGGCGGGGGCCGGGATGGCAAAAACATTCAGTACTTC.

The chain links TRBV19 to TRBJ1-2; TRBD1 matches at 10 bases. After removal of 5 bases from V and 2 bases from J, the junction contained 2 bases not matched to a gene. The CDR3 sequence is 14 residues long. The germline V gene has CDR1 LNHDA and CDR2 SQIVND (reference sequence). The CDR3 DNA follows: TGTGCCAGTAGTGACAGGGGGCTGAACTATGGCTACACCTTC. Translating gives CASSDRGLNYGYTF.

V gene TRBV29-1 combines with J gene TRBJ1-4; a weak D match, TRBD1 (6 bases). CDR3 size: 14 residues. V lost 7 bases and J lost 5, with 17 bases in between. CDR1 and CDR2 (germline): SQVTM, ANQGSEA. The CDR3 sequence is CSAVTGLGNEKLFF. CDR3 in DNA: TGCAGCGCTGTGACAGGACTGGGGAATGAAAAACTGTTTTTT.